Below, 7 T cell receptor beta chains from the same sample are listed, as sequenced in a study of CD8 T cells in ankylosing spondylitis. TCRdb passed the 5' RACE reads through MiXCR, listing each CDR3 protein once. This sample has a few hundred thousand distinct CDR3 sequences, with around 10% found just once. The specimen was blood, either unsorted or a sorted T cell fraction (not recorded which). The receptors stem from a female donor with ankylosing spondylitis or in good health (not recorded which).

This chain uses TRBV2 with TRBJ2-1, with 7 bases aligning to TRBD2. Germline V CDR1 and CDR2: SNHLY, FYNNEI. There are 14 residues in the CDR3. With V trimmed by 4 bases and J by 10 bases, 10 bases remained unmatched. CDR3 nucleotide sequence: TGTGCCAGCAGTGGGCGGGACTACCAGAAGGAGCAGTTCTTC. This encodes CASSGRDYQKEQFF.

The sample holds a few counts of this clonotype. This rearrangement joins TRBV5-5 to TRBJ2-1, with D possibly matching TRBD2 (6 bases). V lost 0 bases, J lost 9 bases, and 16 bases lay in between. The CDR3 loop spans 15 amino acids. From germline, CDR1 is SGHKS and CDR2 YYEKEE (reference sequence). This CDR3 reads CASSLAGQGGFEQFF. The CDR3 DNA is TGTGCCAGCAGCTTGGCGGGGCAGGGAGGTTTTGAGCAGTTCTTC. Drawing the rest from reference TRBV5-5 and TRBJ2-1, the complete variable domain is DAGVTQSPTHLIKTRGQQVTLRCSPISGHKSVSWYQQVLGQGPQFIFQYYEKEERGRGNFPDRFSARQFPNYSSELNVNALLLGDSALYLCASSLAGQGGFEQFFGPGTRLTVL.

The genes are TRBV5-1 and TRBJ1-2; TRBD1 aligns across 7 bases. The CDR3 sequence is 14 residues long. After removal of 2 bases from V and 4 bases from J, the junction contained 5 bases not matched to a gene. Per germline, CDR1 SGHRS and CDR2 YFSETQ. The CDR3 protein is CASSLNDRAYGYTF. CDR3 DNA sequence: TGCGCCAGCAGCTTAAACGACAGGGCCTATGGCTACACCTTC.

This clonotype was recorded many times. The chain links TRBV9 to TRBJ2-2; the match to TRBD2 covers 11 bases. Trimming removed 6 bases from V and 3 bases from J; junction bases left unmatched: 4. This CDR3 is 15 amino acids long. Germline V gives CDR1 SGDLS, CDR2 YYNGEE. CDR3 in amino acids: CASTASGRYTGELFF. As DNA, the CDR3 is TGTGCCAGCACCGCTAGCGGGAGGTACACCGGGGAGCTGTTTTTT.

At least ten counts were recorded for this clonotype. The J gene is TRBJ2-3, the V gene TRBV5-4, with D perhaps matching TRBD2 (6 bases). V shed 1 base and J shed 5 bases, with 11 bases lying between them. The CDR3 is 14 amino acids. Germline CDR1 is SGHNT and CDR2 is YYREEE (reference sequence). The CDR3 sequence: CASSLRQGGDTQYF. The CDR3 coding sequence is TGTGCCAGCAGCTTGAGGCAGGGAGGAGATACGCAGTATTTT.

This clonotype has at least ten counts. This sequence joins TRBV5-5 and TRBJ2-2; 12 bases align to TRBD2. V shed 0 bases and J 1 base; nucleotides not matched to a gene: 4. The CDR3 spans 18 residues. Germline V gene data show CDR1 as SGHKS and CDR2 as YYEKEE (reference sequence). The CDR3 DNA reads as TGTGCCAGCAGCTTGGGGGGACTAGCGGGTTTGAACACCGGGGAGCTGTTTTTT. This sequence encodes CASSLGGLAGLNTGELFF.

This clonotype has a single count. With a much larger clone just one base away, this may be a read error. The CDR3 is CASRTGHGQFF. The DNA of the CDR3 is TGTGCCAGCCGGACTGGGCATGGGCAGTTCTTC. The chain couples TRBV6-2 or TRBV6-3 to TRBJ2-1; a weak D match, TRBD2 (5 bases). V lost 8 bases to trimming and J lost 12 bases, with 14 bases between them. The CDR3 loop spans 11 amino acids. Germline V lookup: CDR1 MNHEY, CDR2 SVGEGT.